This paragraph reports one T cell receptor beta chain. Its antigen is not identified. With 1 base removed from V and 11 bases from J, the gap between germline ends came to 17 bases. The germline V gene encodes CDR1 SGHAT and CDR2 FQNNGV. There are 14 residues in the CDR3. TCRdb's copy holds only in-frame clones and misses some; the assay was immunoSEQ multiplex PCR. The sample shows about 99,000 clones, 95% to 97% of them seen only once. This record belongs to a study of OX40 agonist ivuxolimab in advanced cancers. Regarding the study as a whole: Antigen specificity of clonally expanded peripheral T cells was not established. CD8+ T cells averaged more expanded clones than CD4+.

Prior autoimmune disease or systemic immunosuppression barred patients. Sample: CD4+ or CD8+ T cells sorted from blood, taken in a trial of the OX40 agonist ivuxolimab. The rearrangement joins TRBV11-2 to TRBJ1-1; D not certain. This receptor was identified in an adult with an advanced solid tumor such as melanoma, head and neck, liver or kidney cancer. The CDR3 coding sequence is TGTGCCAGCAGCTTAGGTTACGCGAATACGGGGGCTTTCTTT. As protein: CASSLGYANTGAFF.